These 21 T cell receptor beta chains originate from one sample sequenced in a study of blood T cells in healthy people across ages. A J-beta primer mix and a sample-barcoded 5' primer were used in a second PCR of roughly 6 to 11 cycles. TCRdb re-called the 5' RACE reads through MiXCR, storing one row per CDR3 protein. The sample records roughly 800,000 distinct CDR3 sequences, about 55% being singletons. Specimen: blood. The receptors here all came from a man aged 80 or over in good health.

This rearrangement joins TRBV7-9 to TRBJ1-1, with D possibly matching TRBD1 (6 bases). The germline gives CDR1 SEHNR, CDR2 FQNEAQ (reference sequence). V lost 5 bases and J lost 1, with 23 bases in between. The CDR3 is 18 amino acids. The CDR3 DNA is TGTGCCAGCAGCCCCCCCTTTGGGTCCAGGGGTGGGAACACTGAAGCTTTCTTT. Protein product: CASSPPFGSRGGNTEAFF. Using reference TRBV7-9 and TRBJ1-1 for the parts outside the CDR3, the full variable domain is DTGVSQNPRHKITKRGQNVTFRCDPISEHNRLYWYRQTLGQGPEFLTYFQNEAQLEKSRLLSDRFSAERPKGSFSTLEIQRTEQGDSAMYLCASSPPFGSRGGNTEAFFGQGTRLTVV.

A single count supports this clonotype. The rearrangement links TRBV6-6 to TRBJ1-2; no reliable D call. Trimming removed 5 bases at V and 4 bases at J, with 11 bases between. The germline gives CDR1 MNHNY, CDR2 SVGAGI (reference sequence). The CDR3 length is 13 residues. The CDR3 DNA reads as TGTGCCAGCAGTCATACAGATCTCTATGGCTACACCTTC. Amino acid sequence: CASSHTDLYGYTF.

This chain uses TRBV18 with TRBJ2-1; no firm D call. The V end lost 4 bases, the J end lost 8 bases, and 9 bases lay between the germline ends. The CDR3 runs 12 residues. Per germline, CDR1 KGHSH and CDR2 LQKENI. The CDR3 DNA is TGTGCCAGCTCACTCCCCCTTGATGAGCAGTTCTTC. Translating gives CASSLPLDEQFF. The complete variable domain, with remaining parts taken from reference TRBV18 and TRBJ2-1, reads NAGVMQNPRHLVRRRGQEARLRCSPMKGHSHVYWYRQLPEEGLKFMVYLQKENIIDESGMPKERFSAEFPKEGPSILRIQQVVRGDSAAYFCASSLPLDEQFFGPGTRLTVL.

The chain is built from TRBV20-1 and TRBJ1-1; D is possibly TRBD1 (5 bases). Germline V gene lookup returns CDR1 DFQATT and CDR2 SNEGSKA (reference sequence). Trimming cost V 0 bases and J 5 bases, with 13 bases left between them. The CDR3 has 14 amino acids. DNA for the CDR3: TGCAGTGCTAGAGATAGGAGGGGCGTGACTGAAGCTTTCTTT. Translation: CSARDRRGVTEAFF.

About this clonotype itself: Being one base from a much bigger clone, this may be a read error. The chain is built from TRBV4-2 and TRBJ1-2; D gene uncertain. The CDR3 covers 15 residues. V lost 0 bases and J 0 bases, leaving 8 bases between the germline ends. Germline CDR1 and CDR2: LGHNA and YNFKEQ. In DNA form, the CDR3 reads TGTGCCAGCAGCCAAGAGACGGTGGCTAACTATGGCTACACCTTC. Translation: CASSQETVANYGYTF.

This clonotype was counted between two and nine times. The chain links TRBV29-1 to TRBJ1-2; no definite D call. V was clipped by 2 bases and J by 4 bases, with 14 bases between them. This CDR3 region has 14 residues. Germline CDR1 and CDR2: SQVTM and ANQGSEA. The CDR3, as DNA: TGCAGCGTTGAAAGTAGGCCGGAGGCCTATGGCTACACCTTC. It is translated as CSVESRPEAYGYTF.

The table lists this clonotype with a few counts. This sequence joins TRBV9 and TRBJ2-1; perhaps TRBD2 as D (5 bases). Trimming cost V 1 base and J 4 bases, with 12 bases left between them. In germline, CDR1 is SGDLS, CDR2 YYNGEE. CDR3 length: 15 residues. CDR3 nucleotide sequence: TGTGCCAGCAGCGTAAAAGTAGAGGGTTACAATGAGCAGTTCTTC. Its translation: CASSVKVEGYNEQFF.

The CDR3 DNA follows: TGTGCCAGCAGCCAACTACGAGACTACAATGAGCAGTTCTTC. Residues: CASSQLRDYNEQFF. V and J are TRBV14 and TRBJ2-1, with D unclear. Germline V lookup: CDR1 SGHDN, CDR2 FVKESK. The CDR3 is made up of 14 amino acids. V dropped 2 bases and J dropped 3 bases, with 8 bases sitting between them.

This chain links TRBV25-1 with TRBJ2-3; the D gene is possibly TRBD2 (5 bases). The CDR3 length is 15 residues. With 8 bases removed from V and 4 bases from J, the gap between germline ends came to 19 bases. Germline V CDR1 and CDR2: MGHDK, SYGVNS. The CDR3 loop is CASAELEGRADTQYF. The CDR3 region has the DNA TGTGCCAGCGCCGAACTAGAAGGTCGGGCAGATACGCAGTATTTT.

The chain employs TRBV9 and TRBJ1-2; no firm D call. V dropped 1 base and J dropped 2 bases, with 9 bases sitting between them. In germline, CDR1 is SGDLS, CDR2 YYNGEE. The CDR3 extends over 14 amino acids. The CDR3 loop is CASSVSSANYGYTF. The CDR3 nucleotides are TGTGCCAGCAGCGTAAGTTCTGCGAACTATGGCTACACCTTC.

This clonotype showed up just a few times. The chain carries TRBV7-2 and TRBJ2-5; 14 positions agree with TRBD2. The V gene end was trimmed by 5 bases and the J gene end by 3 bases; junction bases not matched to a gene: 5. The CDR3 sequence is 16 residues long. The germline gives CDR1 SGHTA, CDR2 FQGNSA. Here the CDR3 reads CASSPAGLAGEETQYF. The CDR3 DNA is TGTGCCAGCAGCCCCGCGGGACTAGCGGGAGAAGAGACCCAGTACTTC.

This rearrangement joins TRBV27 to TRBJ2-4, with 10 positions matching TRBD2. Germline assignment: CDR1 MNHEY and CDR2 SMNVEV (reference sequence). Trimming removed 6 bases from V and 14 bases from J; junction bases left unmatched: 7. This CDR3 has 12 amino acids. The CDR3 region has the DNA TGTGCCAGCAGCCAAGCGGGAGGGCCGAAGTACTTC. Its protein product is CASSQAGGPKYF.

The CDR3 reads CASSLGLQGYNSPLHF. In nucleotides, the CDR3 is TGTGCCAGCAGCTTAGGTCTGCAGGGCTATAATTCACCCCTCCACTTT. The genes are TRBV7-3 and TRBJ1-6; TRBD1 might be the D (5 bases). The CDR3 has 16 residues. The germline CDR1 and CDR2 sequences are SGHTA and FQGTGA. The V and J ends lost 2 bases and 3 bases respectively, with 11 bases between them.

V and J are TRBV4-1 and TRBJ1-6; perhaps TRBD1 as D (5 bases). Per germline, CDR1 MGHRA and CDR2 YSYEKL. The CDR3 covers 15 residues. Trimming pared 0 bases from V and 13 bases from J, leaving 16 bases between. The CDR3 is CASSQELAGRGPLHF. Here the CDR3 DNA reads TGCGCCAGCAGCCAAGAGCTTGCCGGTCGGGGGCCCCTCCACTTT.

Here the CDR3 reads CASSYSTGYNEKLFF. The CDR3 nucleotides are TGTGCCAGCAGTTACTCCACAGGCTACAATGAAAAACTGTTTTTT. The chain employs TRBV6-5 and TRBJ1-4; perhaps TRBD1 as D (5 bases). Germline V lookup: CDR1 MNHEY, CDR2 SVGAGI. Trimming stripped 0 bases from V and 5 bases from J, with 10 bases between. The CDR3 has 15 residues.

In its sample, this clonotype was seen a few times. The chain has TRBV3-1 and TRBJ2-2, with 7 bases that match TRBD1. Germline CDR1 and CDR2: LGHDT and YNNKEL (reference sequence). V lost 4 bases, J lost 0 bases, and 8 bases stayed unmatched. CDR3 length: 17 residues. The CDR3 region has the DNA TGTGCCAGCAGCCCCGCACTCGGGACAGCGAACACCGGGGAGCTGTTTTTT. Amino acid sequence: CASSPALGTANTGELFF.

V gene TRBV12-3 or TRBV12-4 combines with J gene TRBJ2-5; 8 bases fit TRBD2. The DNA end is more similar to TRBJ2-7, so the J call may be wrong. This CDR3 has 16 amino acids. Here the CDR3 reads CASSLSGGRRKNEQYF. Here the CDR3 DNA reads TGTGCCAGCAGTTTATCCGGCGGGAGGAGGAAGAACGAGCAGTACTTC.

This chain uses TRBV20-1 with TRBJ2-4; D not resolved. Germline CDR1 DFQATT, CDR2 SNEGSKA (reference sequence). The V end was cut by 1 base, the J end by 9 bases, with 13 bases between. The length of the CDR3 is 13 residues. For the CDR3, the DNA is TGCAGTGCTAGAGCGGGTCCGGGCAGCATTCAGTACTTC. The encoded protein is CSARAGPGSIQYF.

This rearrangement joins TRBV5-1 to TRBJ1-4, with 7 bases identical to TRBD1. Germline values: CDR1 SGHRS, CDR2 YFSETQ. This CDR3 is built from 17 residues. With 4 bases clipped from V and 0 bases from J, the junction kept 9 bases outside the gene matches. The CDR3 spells CASSRARTGATNEKLFF. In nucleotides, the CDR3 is TGCGCCAGCAGCAGAGCCCGGACAGGCGCAACTAATGAAAAACTGTTTTTT.

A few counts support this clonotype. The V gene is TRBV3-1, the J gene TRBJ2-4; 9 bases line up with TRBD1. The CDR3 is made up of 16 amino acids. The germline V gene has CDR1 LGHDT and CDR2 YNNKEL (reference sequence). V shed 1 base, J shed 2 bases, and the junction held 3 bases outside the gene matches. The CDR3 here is CASSQGTGEPKNIQYF. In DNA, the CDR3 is TGTGCCAGCAGCCAAGGGACAGGGGAGCCCAAAAACATTCAGTACTTC.

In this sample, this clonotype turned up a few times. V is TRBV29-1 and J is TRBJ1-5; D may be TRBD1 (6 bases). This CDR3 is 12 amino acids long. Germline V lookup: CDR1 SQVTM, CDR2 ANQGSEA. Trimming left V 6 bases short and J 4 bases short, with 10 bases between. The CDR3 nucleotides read TGCAGCGTCGCCCAGGGGAATCAGCCCCAGCATTTT. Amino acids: CSVAQGNQPQHF.